The 32 T cell receptor beta chains below all came from one sample that was sequenced in a study of T-cell reconstitution after alpha-beta-depleted transplantation in children. The TCRbeta library was prepared with unique molecular identifiers. In TCRdb, the PCR reads were re-called with MiXCR into one record per CDR3 protein. The table has roughly 90,000 distinct CDR3 sequences, 10% to 15% seen once. This specimen consisted of PBMCs from the stem cell graft donor, obtained from the stem cell graft. The receptor source for this set is a human donor who donated a stem cell graft to a child with inherited bone marrow failure.

This clonotype was counted a few times. The rearrangement joins TRBV3-1 to TRBJ1-4; weak D call: TRBD1 (5 bases). CDR1 and CDR2 from the germline V gene are LGHDT and YNNKEL (reference sequence). The CDR3 runs 17 residues. Between the trimmed V and J ends, which lost 0 bases and 0 bases, there was a span of 11 bases. The CDR3 spells CASSQDGGDPTNEKLFF. The CDR3 DNA reads TGTGCCAGCAGCCAAGATGGGGGGGATCCAACTAATGAAAAACTGTTTTTT. The full variable domain, its missing parts supplied by reference TRBV3-1 and TRBJ1-4, is DTAVSQTPKYLVTQMGNDKSIKCEQNLGHDTMYWYKQDSKKFLKIMFSYNNKELIINETVPNRFSPKSPDKAHLNLHINSLELGDSAVYFCASSQDGGDPTNEKLFFGSGTQLSVL.

In this sample, this clonotype turned up a few times. The chain combines TRBV19 with TRBJ2-2; D may match TRBD1 or TRBD2 (5 bases each). Germline-derived CDR1 and CDR2 are LNHDA and SQIVND (reference sequence). The V end was cut by 3 bases, the J end by 5 bases, with 13 bases between. The CDR3 spans 15 residues. CDR3 in amino acids: CASSIGHTGTGELFF. The CDR3 coding sequence is TGTGCCAGTAGTATCGGACACACGGGGACCGGGGAGCTGTTTTTT.

At least ten counts were recorded for this clonotype. The chain joins TRBV28 to TRBJ2-1; 8 nucleotides agree with TRBD1. J was trimmed by 7 bases and V by 8 bases; bases with no gene match: 7. This CDR3 comprises 13 residues. CDR1 and CDR2 from the germline V gene are MDHEN and SYDVKM. The CDR3 DNA reads as TGTGCCAGCGGACAGGGCCCAAGGAATGAGCAGTTCTTC. Protein sequence: CASGQGPRNEQFF.

This clonotype occurred a few times. This rearrangement joins TRBV7-9 to TRBJ2-3; D not resolved. The V gene lost 3 bases and the J gene lost 6 bases, with 7 bases spanning the gap. This CDR3 contains 12 residues. The V gene's germline CDR1 is SEHNR and CDR2 FQNEAQ (reference sequence). DNA of the CDR3: TGTGCCAGCAGCTTGGCTGCGGATACGCAGTATTTT. Its protein is CASSLAADTQYF.

Many counts were recorded for this clonotype. J is TRBJ2-1 and V is TRBV5-1; the D gene could be TRBD1 or TRBD2 (5 bases each). Trimming stripped 0 bases from V and 6 bases from J, with 7 bases between. The CDR3 is 13 amino acids. Germline CDR1 reads SGHRS; CDR2 reads YFSETQ. The CDR3 region has the DNA TGCGCCAGCAGCTTGGGTGGGACCAATGAGCAGTTCTTC. This gives the protein CASSLGGTNEQFF.

This clonotype was found many times. The chain joins TRBV6-1 to TRBJ1-4; D may be TRBD1 (5 bases). Trimming removed 7 bases from V and 8 bases from J, with 17 bases in between. CDR3 size: 14 residues. Germline-derived CDR1 and CDR2 are MNHNS and SASEGT. In nucleotides, the CDR3 is TGTGCCAGCACGTCTCAGGGCACGGGGGAAAAACTGTTTTTT. It specifies CASTSQGTGEKLFF.

This clonotype was seen ten or more times. The rearrangement links TRBV7-2 to TRBJ2-1, with 8 bases identical to TRBD2. Germline lookup yields CDR1 SGHTA and CDR2 FQGNSA. The CDR3 is 14 amino acids. The trim removed 3 bases at V and 8 bases at J, leaving 6 bases unmatched. The CDR3 loop is CASSFERESDEQFF. The CDR3 DNA reads TGTGCCAGCAGCTTTGAGCGGGAGAGCGATGAGCAGTTCTTC.

There are many counts of this clonotype. The chain combines TRBV5-1 with TRBJ2-1; no firm D call. This CDR3 is built from 13 residues. V gave up 0 bases and J gave up 7 bases, with 8 bases separating them. From germline, CDR1 is SGHRS and CDR2 YFSETQ. CDR3 loop: CASSLVPSNEQFF. CDR3 nucleotides: TGCGCCAGCAGCTTGGTACCTTCAAATGAGCAGTTCTTC.

Ten or more counts support this clonotype. CDR3 residues: CASSPGNSYEQYF. CDR3 DNA: TGTGCCAGCAGCCCGGGGAACTCCTACGAGCAGTACTTC. The chain combines TRBV7-9 with TRBJ2-7; D is perhaps TRBD2 (5 bases). The CDR3 runs 13 residues. Germline V lookup: CDR1 SEHNR, CDR2 FQNEAQ (reference sequence). Trimming took 5 bases from V and 0 from J, leaving 8 bases between them.

This clonotype was counted many times. The rearrangement joins TRBV27 to TRBJ1-2; D may be TRBD1 (6 bases). Germline V gives CDR1 MNHEY, CDR2 SMNVEV (reference sequence). The V and J ends lost 8 bases and 5 bases respectively, with 21 bases between them. CDR3 length: 15 residues. The CDR3 DNA is TGTGCCAGCGCCCCTTCGGGACACCATTGGTATGGCTACACCTTC. Encoded protein: CASAPSGHHWYGYTF.

This clonotype has ten or more counts. The rearrangement links TRBV5-1 to TRBJ2-2, with D unclear. The V end was cut by 5 bases, the J end by 8 bases, with 16 bases between. Germline lookup yields CDR1 SGHRS and CDR2 YFSETQ. This CDR3 contains 14 residues. Written as DNA, the CDR3 is TGCGCCAGCAGGATGGGCGCCGGTGGAGGGGAGCTGTTTTTT. Translated: CASRMGAGGGELFF.

This clonotype was recorded a few times. A much larger clone lies one base from this, so it may be a read error. The chain joins TRBV7-9 to TRBJ1-1; D gene ambiguous. The CDR3 is 13 amino acids. Germline values: CDR1 SEHNR, CDR2 FQNEAQ (reference sequence). With 1 base removed from V and 4 bases from J, the gap between germline ends came to 7 bases. This CDR3 is CASSLVAGTEAFF. CDR3 nucleotides: TGTGCCAGCAGCTTAGTAGCGGGCACTGAAGCTTTCTTT.

V and J are TRBV18 and TRBJ1-5; a weak D match, TRBD1 (5 bases). CDR3 length: 14 residues. The V gene's germline CDR1 is KGHSH and CDR2 LQKENI. Trimming left V 0 bases short and J 6 bases short, with 9 bases between. The CDR3 DNA sequence: TGTGCCAGCTCACCACCGGGGCGGGGTCAGCCCCAGCATTTT. This gives the protein CASSPPGRGQPQHF.

This clonotype has a count of ten or more. J is TRBJ2-7 and V is TRBV18; 7 bases are shared with TRBD1. The CDR3 extends over 16 amino acids. Germline V gene sequence: CDR1 KGHSH, CDR2 LQKENI. With 3 bases clipped from V and 7 bases from J, the junction kept 15 bases outside the gene matches. The CDR3 loop reads CASSPGWGQPPWEQYF. The CDR3 coding sequence is TGTGCCAGCTCACCTGGCTGGGGACAGCCACCGTGGGAGCAGTACTTC.

This clonotype has a count of ten or more. V gene TRBV20-1 combines with J gene TRBJ1-1; perhaps TRBD1 as D (6 bases). The CDR3 runs to 14 residues. V was shortened by 6 bases and J by 3 bases, with 17 bases between the two germline ends. CDR1 is DFQATT and CDR2 is SNEGSKA in the germline V gene (reference sequence). The CDR3: CSAGVGAGYTEAFF. The CDR3 region has the DNA TGCAGTGCGGGGGTGGGGGCAGGGTACACTGAAGCTTTCTTT.

This clonotype was picked up many times. The chain combines TRBV15 with TRBJ2-1; unclear D gene. There are 15 residues in the CDR3. Germline CDR1 LNHNV, CDR2 YYDKDF (reference sequence). V was shortened by 4 bases and J by 4 bases, with 14 bases between the two germline ends. The CDR3 region has the DNA TGTGCCACCAGCACCGGGTTGAGTGGGTACAATGAGCAGTTCTTC. This gives the protein CATSTGLSGYNEQFF.

In this sample, this clonotype turned up many times. This chain uses TRBV7-9 with TRBJ2-4; 7 nucleotides align to TRBD2. The CDR3 spans 14 residues. Germline V gives CDR1 SEHNR, CDR2 FQNEAQ (reference sequence). After removal of 2 bases from V and 7 bases from J, the junction contained 5 bases not matched to a gene. In DNA, the CDR3 is TGTGCCAGCAGCTTATCGGGGGGTCGGAACATTCAGTACTTC. As protein: CASSLSGGRNIQYF.

This chain joins TRBV28 and TRBJ2-7; no reliable D call. V dropped 10 bases and J dropped 1 base, with 14 bases sitting between them. CDR1 and CDR2 from the germline V gene are MDHEN and SYDVKM. The length of the CDR3 is 13 residues. As DNA, the CDR3 is TGTGCCACATTCCTTGACGGGTCCTACGAGCAGTACTTC. Translated, it gives CATFLDGSYEQYF.

In this sample, this clonotype turned up many times. The chain has TRBV15 and TRBJ1-5, with no clear D. Germline CDR1 reads LNHNV; CDR2 reads YYDKDF (reference sequence). The CDR3 length is 14 residues. The V and J ends lost 0 bases and 6 bases respectively, with 9 bases between them. The CDR3 DNA is TGTGCCACCAGCAGAGACCCTTTAGGTCAGCCCCAGCATTTT. Translated: CATSRDPLGQPQHF.

At least ten counts were recorded for this clonotype. The chain combines TRBV12-3 or TRBV12-4 with TRBJ2-3; D perhaps matches TRBD1 (5 bases). The CDR3 is 16 amino acids. Trimming removed 5 bases from V and 0 bases from J, with 15 bases in between. CDR3 sequence (DNA): TGTGCCAGCAGTGGGGCGCGCAGAACTAGCACAGATACGCAGTATTTT. This translates into CASSGARRTSTDTQYF.

This clonotype was observed at least ten times. V is TRBV9 and J is TRBJ1-1; D is possibly TRBD1 (5 bases). The CDR3 runs 15 residues. The germline gives CDR1 SGDLS, CDR2 YYNGEE. Trimming took 0 bases from V and 4 from J, leaving 13 bases between them. The CDR3 protein is CASSVGGAGGTEAFF. In DNA, the CDR3 is TGTGCCAGCAGCGTAGGAGGGGCTGGGGGCACTGAAGCTTTCTTT.

This clonotype was found many times. The chain recombines TRBV19 with TRBJ2-2, with D possibly being TRBD2 (6 bases). The germline V gene has CDR1 LNHDA and CDR2 SQIVND (reference sequence). The CDR3 extends over 14 amino acids. Trimming cost V 6 bases and J 0 bases, with 8 bases left between them. CDR3 sequence reads: CASSWGANTGELFF. The CDR3 DNA reads TGTGCCAGTAGCTGGGGGGCGAACACCGGGGAGCTGTTTTTT.

This clonotype was counted many times. The chain recombines TRBV7-2 with TRBJ2-1; 8 bases align to TRBD2. Germline-derived CDR1 and CDR2 are SGHTA and FQGNSA. Trimming at V came to 1 base and at J to 9 bases, leaving 2 bases not matched to a gene. There are 13 residues in the CDR3. CDR3 sequence (DNA): TGTGCCAGCAGCTTAGAACGGGAGGGTGAGCAGTTCTTC. Translated: CASSLEREGEQFF.

This clonotype was seen repeatedly, ten times or more. This chain uses TRBV5-1 with TRBJ2-3, with D maybe TRBD2 (5 bases). Germline CDR1 reads SGHRS; CDR2 reads YFSETQ. This CDR3 contains 15 residues. The V end was cut by 2 bases, the J end by 0 bases, with 10 bases between. CDR3 region: CASSFGGPSTDTQYF. CDR3 nucleotide sequence: TGCGCCAGCAGCTTTGGCGGGCCTAGCACAGATACGCAGTATTTT.

The chain uses TRBV18 and TRBJ2-2; D might be TRBD1 or TRBD2, each matching 5 bases. Germline V CDR1 and CDR2: KGHSH, LQKENI. The V end lost 1 base, the J end lost 0 bases, and 9 bases lay between the germline ends. This CDR3 comprises 16 residues. The CDR3 DNA sequence: TGTGCCAGCTCACCACTTGGGACCTCGAACACCGGGGAGCTGTTTTTT. Translated, it gives CASSPLGTSNTGELFF.

The sample holds many counts of this clonotype. This chain connects TRBV20-1 to TRBJ2-7; D is possibly TRBD1 or TRBD2 (5 bases each). Germline CDR1 DFQATT, CDR2 SNEGSKA (reference sequence). Deletions cut 4 bases from V and 5 bases from J, with 18 bases between. The CDR3 is made up of 14 amino acids. The chain's CDR3 is CSAKPGGGEDEQYF. DNA for the CDR3: TGCAGTGCTAAGCCCGGTGGGGGAGAGGACGAGCAGTACTTC.

This clonotype was observed many times. This chain connects TRBV20-1 to TRBJ2-3; D is unclear. Germline loops: CDR1 DFQATT, CDR2 SNEGSKA (reference sequence). Deletions cut 3 bases from V and 4 bases from J, with 5 bases between. This CDR3 spans 11 amino acids. The CDR3 here is CSARFSDTQYF. Here the CDR3 DNA reads TGCAGTGCTAGGTTTTCAGATACGCAGTATTTT.

J is TRBJ2-1 and V is TRBV20-1; 8 bases are a match to TRBD2. V trimming: 3 bases; J trimming: 3 bases; junction bases outside the gene matches: 7. The CDR3 totals 15 residues. Germline V CDR1 and CDR2: DFQATT, SNEGSKA (reference sequence). In nucleotides, the CDR3 is TGCAGTGCTAGGTTAGGACTAGCACGCTACAATGAGCAGTTCTTC. Residues: CSARLGLARYNEQFF.

This clonotype was recorded at least ten times. V is TRBV4-3 and J is TRBJ2-2; D call uncertain. Trimming stripped 2 bases from V and 2 bases from J, with 3 bases between. The CDR3 is made up of 13 amino acids. Germline CDR1 is LGHNA and CDR2 is YSLEER. The CDR3 DNA reads as TGCGCCAGCAGCCAAATAAACACCGGGGAGCTGTTTTTT. It yields the protein CASSQINTGELFF.

The genes are TRBV18 and TRBJ1-1; a weak D match, TRBD1 (5 bases). Germline V gives CDR1 KGHSH, CDR2 LQKENI. Trimming pared 3 bases from V and 7 bases from J, leaving 12 bases between. CDR3 size: 13 residues. The CDR3 nucleotides read TGTGCCAGCTCACCGGAGGGGTATGGTGAAGCTTTCTTT. Its protein is CASSPEGYGEAFF.

This clonotype was picked up many times. J is TRBJ1-1 and V is TRBV9; a weak D match, TRBD1 (5 bases). Per germline, CDR1 SGDLS and CDR2 YYNGEE. CDR3 size: 13 residues. The germline V and J ends were trimmed by 2 bases and 6 bases, with 11 bases remaining between them. CDR3 amino acids: CASSVVEGPEAFF. CDR3 bases: TGTGCCAGCAGCGTGGTAGAGGGGCCTGAAGCTTTCTTT.

This clonotype was found a few times. The chain carries TRBV18 and TRBJ2-5, with D uncertain. The V gene's germline CDR1 is KGHSH and CDR2 LQKENI. This CDR3 is 13 amino acids long. The V gene lost 0 bases and the J gene lost 5 bases, with 7 bases spanning the gap. The CDR3 sequence is CASSPPRRETQYF. In DNA form, the CDR3 reads TGTGCCAGCTCACCACCGCGACGCGAGACCCAGTACTTC.